These T cell receptor beta chains were read from a single sample in a study of CD8 T cells in Susac syndrome. TCRdb independently ran MiXCR on the immunoSEQ multiplex PCR reads; one entry per CDR3 protein. The table lists about 140,000 distinct CDR3 sequences, roughly 94% of them singletons. Sequencing input: CD4+ T cells from PBMCs. These receptors came from a human donor with Susac syndrome. Each CDR3 is given with its conserved first and last residue. The order of the fields is J gene, clone size, D gene, V gene, CDR3 protein, CDR3 DNA. D genes are given only for firm matches. The size of a clone is reported for some rows only, either as once, few or many, or as a class for expanded clones.

j_call: TRBJ2-2; clone_size: .; d_call: TRBD2; v_call: TRBV2; cdr3_aa: CASSGGRAAGELFF; cdr3_nt: TGTGCCAGCAGTGGCGGGAGGGCCGCCGGGGAGCTGTTTTTT
j_call: TRBJ1-1; clone_size: .; d_call: TRBD1; v_call: TRBV25-1; cdr3_aa: CASSDYRGVGNTEAFF; cdr3_nt: TGTGCCAGCAGTGATTACAGGGGGGTAGGTAACACTGAAGCTTTCTTT
j_call: TRBJ1-5; clone_size: .; d_call: .; v_call: TRBV20-1; cdr3_aa: CSARSGTKPQHF; cdr3_nt: TGCAGTGCTAGATCCGGGACTAAGCCCCAGCATTTT
j_call: TRBJ1-1; clone_size: .; d_call: TRBD1; v_call: TRBV7-2; cdr3_aa: CASTRTGLNTEAFF; cdr3_nt: TGTGCCAGCACCAGGACAGGGTTGAACACTGAAGCTTTCTTT
j_call: TRBJ2-7; clone_size: .; d_call: .; v_call: TRBV29-1; cdr3_aa: CSVGGRDREQYF; cdr3_nt: TGCAGCGTTGGCGGCAGGGACCGCGAGCAGTACTTC
j_call: TRBJ2-1; clone_size: once; d_call: TRBD2; v_call: TRBV12-3/TRBV12-4; cdr3_aa: CASSLTSGKWDEQFF; cdr3_nt: TGTGCCAGCAGTCTTACTAGCGGGAAGTGGGATGAGCAGTTCTTC
j_call: TRBJ1-3; clone_size: .; d_call: TRBD1; v_call: TRBV20-1; cdr3_aa: CSADDREGSGNTIYF; cdr3_nt: TGCAGTGCGGACGACAGGGAGGGTTCCGGGAACACCATATATTTT
j_call: TRBJ1-1; clone_size: .; d_call: .; v_call: TRBV15; cdr3_aa: CATSRDVDAEAFF; cdr3_nt: TGTGCCACCAGCAGGGACGTTGACGCTGAAGCTTTCTTT
j_call: TRBJ1-1; clone_size: .; d_call: .; v_call: TRBV20-1; cdr3_aa: CSARDDGDPNTEAFF; cdr3_nt: TGCAGTGCTAGAGATGACGGGGATCCGAACACTGAAGCTTTCTTT
j_call: TRBJ2-7; clone_size: once; d_call: .; v_call: TRBV20-1; cdr3_aa: CSARVRRPYEQYF; cdr3_nt: TGCAGTGCTAGAGTCCGCAGGCCCTACGAGCAGTACTTC
j_call: TRBJ1-2; clone_size: few; d_call: .; v_call: TRBV29-1; cdr3_aa: CSVGRGVYGYTF; cdr3_nt: TGCAGCGTTGGGAGGGGTGTCTATGGCTACACCTTC
j_call: TRBJ2-5; clone_size: .; d_call: .; v_call: TRBV2; cdr3_aa: CASRLGPQETQYF; cdr3_nt: TGTGCCAGCAGACTAGGACCACAAGAGACCCAGTACTTC
j_call: TRBJ2-5; clone_size: .; d_call: TRBD2; v_call: TRBV20-1; cdr3_aa: CSATRLAIQETQYF; cdr3_nt: TGCAGTGCTACGAGACTAGCGATCCAAGAGACCCAGTACTTC
j_call: TRBJ2-6; clone_size: .; d_call: .; v_call: TRBV30; cdr3_aa: CAWLGPASGANVLTF; cdr3_nt: TGTGCCTGGCTCGGCCCGGCGTCCGGGGCCAACGTCCTGACTTTC
j_call: TRBJ2-1; clone_size: .; d_call: TRBD2; v_call: TRBV5-1; cdr3_aa: CASSFNVGGSNEQFF; cdr3_nt: TGCGCCAGCAGCTTCAATGTTGGCGGGAGTAATGAGCAGTTCTTC
j_call: TRBJ2-1; clone_size: .; d_call: .; v_call: TRBV29-1; cdr3_aa: CSVEKSERPSEQFF; cdr3_nt: TGCAGCGTCGAAAAGTCAGAAAGGCCCTCTGAGCAGTTCTTC
j_call: TRBJ2-5; clone_size: .; d_call: TRBD1; v_call: TRBV11-1; cdr3_aa: CASSPGTGPQETQYF; cdr3_nt: TGTGCCAGCAGCCCAGGGACAGGACCACAAGAGACCCAGTACTTC
j_call: TRBJ1-6; clone_size: .; d_call: TRBD1; v_call: TRBV7-6; cdr3_aa: CASSLVRDRGSPLHF; cdr3_nt: TGTGCCAGCAGCTTAGTTCGGGACAGGGGGTCACCCCTCCACTTT
j_call: TRBJ1-2; clone_size: .; d_call: .; v_call: TRBV14; cdr3_aa: CASSPSDKVYYGYTF; cdr3_nt: TGTGCCAGCAGCCCCTCGGACAAGGTCTACTATGGCTACACCTTC
j_call: TRBJ2-1; clone_size: .; d_call: TRBD2; v_call: TRBV24-1; cdr3_aa: CATSDSGLAGSYNEQFF; cdr3_nt: TGTGCCACCAGTGATTCTGGACTAGCGGGCTCCTACAATGAGCAGTTCTTC
j_call: TRBJ2-1; clone_size: once; d_call: .; v_call: TRBV15; cdr3_aa: CATSSDGDNEQFF; cdr3_nt: TGTGCCACCAGCAGTGACGGAGACAATGAGCAGTTCTTC
j_call: TRBJ2-1; clone_size: .; d_call: .; v_call: TRBV20-1; cdr3_aa: CSADPAGSSYNEQFF; cdr3_nt: TGCAGTGCTGATCCGGCGGGAAGCTCCTACAATGAGCAGTTCTTC
j_call: TRBJ2-7; clone_size: .; d_call: TRBD1; v_call: TRBV28; cdr3_aa: CASSLYRGRSTYEQYF; cdr3_nt: TGTGCCAGCAGTTTATACAGGGGCAGGTCCACCTACGAGCAGTACTTC
j_call: TRBJ1-4; clone_size: once; d_call: .; v_call: TRBV7-9; cdr3_aa: CASSYSGTEGEKLFF; cdr3_nt: TGTGCCAGCAGCTACTCCGGGACGGAAGGTGAAAAACTGTTTTTT
j_call: TRBJ1-1; clone_size: .; d_call: .; v_call: TRBV11-1; cdr3_aa: CASSQEWGEAFF; cdr3_nt: TGTGCCAGCAGCCAGGAGTGGGGGGAAGCTTTCTTT
j_call: TRBJ2-1; clone_size: .; d_call: .; v_call: TRBV4-2; cdr3_aa: CASSQGASGPYNEQFF; cdr3_nt: TGTGCCAGCAGCCAAGGTGCGAGCGGCCCCTACAATGAGCAGTTCTTC
j_call: TRBJ2-3; clone_size: .; d_call: .; v_call: TRBV5-4; cdr3_aa: CASSLGVELGGDTQYF; cdr3_nt: TGTGCCAGCAGCTTGGGGGTAGAGCTAGGAGGAGATACGCAGTATTTT
j_call: TRBJ2-2; clone_size: .; d_call: TRBD2; v_call: TRBV28; cdr3_aa: CASSTSGRAAGELFF; cdr3_nt: TGTGCCAGCTCTACTAGCGGGAGGGCTGCCGGGGAGCTGTTTTTT
j_call: TRBJ2-1; clone_size: .; d_call: .; v_call: TRBV6-2/TRBV6-3; cdr3_aa: CASSYSLGSYNEQFF; cdr3_nt: TGTGCCAGCAGTTACTCACTGGGTTCCTACAATGAGCAGTTCTTC
j_call: TRBJ2-3; clone_size: .; d_call: .; v_call: TRBV7-7; cdr3_aa: CASSLRGAWEDTQYF; cdr3_nt: TGTGCTAGCAGCTTACGGGGGGCATGGGAAGATACGCAGTATTTT
j_call: TRBJ2-2; clone_size: .; d_call: TRBD2; v_call: TRBV6-1; cdr3_aa: CASVSSGRRGTGELFF; cdr3_nt: TGTGCCAGCGTCTCCAGCGGGAGACGGGGCACCGGGGAGCTGTTTTTT
j_call: TRBJ1-5; clone_size: .; d_call: .; v_call: TRBV5-1; cdr3_aa: CASSFGCPQHF; cdr3_nt: TGCGCCAGCAGCTTCGGGTGCCCCCAGCATTTT
j_call: TRBJ1-6; clone_size: .; d_call: TRBD1; v_call: TRBV7-9; cdr3_aa: CASSSDRGLSPLHF; cdr3_nt: TGTGCCAGCAGCTCTGACAGGGGGCTTTCACCCCTCCACTTT
j_call: TRBJ2-7; clone_size: .; d_call: .; v_call: TRBV19; cdr3_aa: CASSVGGSYEQYF; cdr3_nt: TGTGCCAGTAGTGTTGGGGGAAGCTACGAGCAGTACTTC
j_call: TRBJ2-1; clone_size: once; d_call: TRBD1; v_call: TRBV5-1; cdr3_aa: CASSFYRGESYNEQFF; cdr3_nt: TGCGCCAGCAGCTTCTACAGGGGCGAATCCTACAATGAGCAGTTCTTC
j_call: TRBJ2-1; clone_size: .; d_call: .; v_call: TRBV11-2; cdr3_aa: CASTLVRGNKNEQFF; cdr3_nt: TGTGCCAGCACCCTCGTGAGGGGGAATAAGAATGAGCAGTTCTTC
j_call: TRBJ2-7; clone_size: once; d_call: TRBD1; v_call: TRBV20-1; cdr3_aa: CSAPRTGGSEQYF; cdr3_nt: TGCAGTGCCCCAAGGACAGGGGGCTCCGAGCAGTACTTC
j_call: TRBJ2-5; clone_size: .; d_call: .; v_call: TRBV7-3; cdr3_aa: CASSLGPAGTKYF; cdr3_nt: TGTGCCAGCAGCTTAGGGCCAGCGGGGACAAAGTACTTC
j_call: TRBJ2-1; clone_size: .; d_call: TRBD2; v_call: TRBV7-2; cdr3_aa: CASSSGTSSHEQFF; cdr3_nt: TGTGCCAGCAGTTCCGGGACTAGTTCACATGAGCAGTTCTTC
j_call: TRBJ2-7; clone_size: .; d_call: .; v_call: TRBV27; cdr3_aa: CASSLASRGSEQYF; cdr3_nt: TGTGCCAGCAGTTTAGCCTCCCGGGGATCCGAGCAGTACTTC
j_call: TRBJ2-7; clone_size: .; d_call: TRBD2; v_call: TRBV20-1; cdr3_aa: CSARGRTSGRRYEQYF; cdr3_nt: TGCAGTGCTAGGGGCAGGACTAGCGGGAGACGGTACGAGCAGTACTTC
j_call: TRBJ2-5; clone_size: .; d_call: .; v_call: TRBV3-1; cdr3_aa: CASSQDAGSSRETQYF; cdr3_nt: TGTGCCAGCAGCCAAGATGCTGGGTCTAGTAGGGAGACCCAGTACTTC
j_call: TRBJ1-2; clone_size: .; d_call: .; v_call: TRBV29-1; cdr3_aa: CSVDPQNGYTF; cdr3_nt: TGCAGCGTTGATCCACAAAATGGCTACACCTTC
j_call: TRBJ1-1; clone_size: .; d_call: .; v_call: TRBV29-1; cdr3_aa: CSVAKAGGGTEAFF; cdr3_nt: TGCAGCGTTGCGAAGGCGGGGGGGGGCACTGAAGCTTTCTTT
j_call: TRBJ2-7; clone_size: .; d_call: TRBD1; v_call: TRBV12-3/TRBV12-4; cdr3_aa: CASSPGGPSSYEQYF; cdr3_nt: TGTGCCAGCAGCCCAGGGGGCCCTAGCTCCTACGAGCAGTACTTC
j_call: TRBJ2-3; clone_size: .; d_call: TRBD2; v_call: TRBV12-3/TRBV12-4; cdr3_aa: CASSLGKLAGGDTQYF; cdr3_nt: TGTGCCAGCAGTCTTGGGAAACTAGCGGGCGGCGATACGCAGTATTTT
j_call: TRBJ1-1; clone_size: .; d_call: .; v_call: TRBV7-9; cdr3_aa: CASSPDSTQAFF; cdr3_nt: TGTGCCAGCAGCCCAGACAGCACTCAGGCTTTCTTT
j_call: TRBJ1-1; clone_size: .; d_call: TRBD1; v_call: TRBV29-1; cdr3_aa: CSVEGGGWGTEAFF; cdr3_nt: TGCAGCGTTGAGGGAGGGGGCTGGGGCACTGAAGCTTTCTTT
j_call: TRBJ2-3; clone_size: .; d_call: .; v_call: TRBV13; cdr3_aa: CASSRTRSDTQYF; cdr3_nt: TGTGCCAGCAGTCGAACTCGATCAGATACGCAGTATTTT
j_call: TRBJ2-2; clone_size: .; d_call: .; v_call: TRBV30; cdr3_aa: CAWGGGLDRLNTGELFF; cdr3_nt: TGTGCCTGGGGAGGAGGGTTGGACAGACTAAACACCGGGGAGCTGTTTTTT
j_call: TRBJ2-5; clone_size: .; d_call: .; v_call: TRBV21-1; cdr3_aa: CASSKEGGTGLGSDQETQYF; cdr3_nt: TGTGCCAGCAGCAAAGAGGGAGGAACAGGCTTAGGGAGCGATCAAGAGACCCAGTACTTC
j_call: TRBJ1-2; clone_size: .; d_call: .; v_call: TRBV4-3; cdr3_aa: CASSQDSRVGYTF; cdr3_nt: TGCGCCAGCAGCCAAGACTCCAGGGTTGGCTACACCTTC
j_call: TRBJ1-1; clone_size: .; d_call: TRBD1; v_call: TRBV28; cdr3_aa: CASSFAGQRNTEAFF; cdr3_nt: TGTGCCAGCAGTTTCGCGGGACAGAGGAACACTGAAGCTTTCTTT
j_call: TRBJ2-1; clone_size: .; d_call: TRBD2; v_call: TRBV3-1; cdr3_aa: CASSQVLAGGVEQFF; cdr3_nt: TGTGCCAGCAGCCAAGTCCTAGCGGGGGGGGTTGAGCAGTTCTTC
j_call: TRBJ2-7; clone_size: .; d_call: .; v_call: TRBV13; cdr3_aa: CASSFRAYEQYF; cdr3_nt: TGTGCCAGCAGCTTCCGTGCCTACGAGCAGTACTTC